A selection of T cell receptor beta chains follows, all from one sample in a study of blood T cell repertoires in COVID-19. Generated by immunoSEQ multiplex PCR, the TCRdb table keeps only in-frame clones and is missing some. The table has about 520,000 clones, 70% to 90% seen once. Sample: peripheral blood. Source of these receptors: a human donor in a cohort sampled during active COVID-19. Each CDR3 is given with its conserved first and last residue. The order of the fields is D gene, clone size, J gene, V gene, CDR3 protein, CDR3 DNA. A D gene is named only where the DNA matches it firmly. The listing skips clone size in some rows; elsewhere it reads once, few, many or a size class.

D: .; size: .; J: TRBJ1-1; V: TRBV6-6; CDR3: CASSYGGPNTEAFF; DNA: TGTGCCAGCAGTTACGGGGGCCCGAACACTGAAGCTTTCTTT
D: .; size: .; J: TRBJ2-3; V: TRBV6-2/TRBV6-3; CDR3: CASSTTGKPDTQYF; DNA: TGTGCCAGCAGTACGACCGGGAAACCAGATACGCAGTATTTT
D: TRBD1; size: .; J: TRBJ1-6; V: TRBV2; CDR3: CASSKDREGSPLHF; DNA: TGTGCCAGCAGTAAGGACAGGGAAGGTTCACCCCTCCACTTT
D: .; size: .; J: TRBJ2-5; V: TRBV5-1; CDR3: CASSWDSVRETQYF; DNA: TGCGCCAGCAGCTGGGACTCAGTGAGAGAGACCCAGTACTTC
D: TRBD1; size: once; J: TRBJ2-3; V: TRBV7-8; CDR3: CASTSGGRADTQYF; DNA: TGTGCCAGCACCTCAGGGGGCAGGGCAGATACGCAGTATTTT
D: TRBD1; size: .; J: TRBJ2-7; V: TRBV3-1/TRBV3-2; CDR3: CASSLDRGNEQYF; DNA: TGTGCCAGCAGCTTGGACAGGGGAAACGAGCAGTACTTC
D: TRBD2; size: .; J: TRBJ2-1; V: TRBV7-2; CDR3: CASSPRLAGSSYNEQFF; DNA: TGTGCCAGCAGCCCCCGACTAGCGGGAAGCTCCTACAATGAGCAGTTCTTC
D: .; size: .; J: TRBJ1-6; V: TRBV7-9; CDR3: CASSRIGNRADSPLHF; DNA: TGTGCCAGCAGCCGAATCGGGAACAGGGCAGATTCACCCCTCCACTTT
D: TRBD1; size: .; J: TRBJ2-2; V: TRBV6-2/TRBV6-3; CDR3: CASSDGTGRTGELFF; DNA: TGTGCCAGCAGTGACGGGACAGGGCGTACCGGGGAGCTGTTTTTT
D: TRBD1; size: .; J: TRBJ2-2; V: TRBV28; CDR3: CAIATGTGRTGELFF; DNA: TGTGCCATCGCGACCGGGACAGGAAGGACCGGGGAGCTGTTTTTT
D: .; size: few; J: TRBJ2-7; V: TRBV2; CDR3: CASRKGMGYEQYF; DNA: TGTGCCAGCAGGAAGGGGATGGGTTACGAGCAGTACTTC
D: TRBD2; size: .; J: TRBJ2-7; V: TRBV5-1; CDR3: CASSYWTSGSSTYEQYF; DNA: TGCGCCAGCAGCTACTGGACTAGCGGGAGTTCCACCTACGAGCAGTACTTC
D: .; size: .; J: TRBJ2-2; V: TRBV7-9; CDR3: CASSITGTGELFF; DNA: TGTGCCAGCAGCATCACCGGTACTGGGGAGCTGTTTTTT
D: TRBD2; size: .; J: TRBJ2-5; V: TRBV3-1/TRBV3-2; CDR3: CASSLLAGGPGETQYF; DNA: TGTGCCAGCAGTTTACTAGCGGGAGGGCCGGGCGAGACCCAGTACTTC
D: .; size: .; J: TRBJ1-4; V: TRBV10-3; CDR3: CAISPGPESGEKLFF; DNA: TGTGCCATCAGCCCGGGGCCGGAAAGCGGGGAAAAACTGTTTTTT
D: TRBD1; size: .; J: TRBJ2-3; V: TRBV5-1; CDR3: CASSVGQGADTQYF; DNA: TGCGCCAGCAGCGTGGGACAGGGGGCAGATACGCAGTATTTT
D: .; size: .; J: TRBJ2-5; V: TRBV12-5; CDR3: CASGLVPRGQETQYF; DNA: TGTGCTAGTGGTTTGGTCCCCAGGGGTCAAGAGACCCAGTACTTC
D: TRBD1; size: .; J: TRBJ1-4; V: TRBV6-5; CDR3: CASRTGGSEKLFF; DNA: TGTGCTAGCAGGACAGGGGGAAGTGAAAAACTGTTTTTT
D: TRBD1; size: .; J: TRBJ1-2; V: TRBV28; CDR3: CASSLNRGLGGYTF; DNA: TGTGCCAGCAGTTTAAACAGGGGGCTAGGAGGCTACACCTTC
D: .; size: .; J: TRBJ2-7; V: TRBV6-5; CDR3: CASLGQGLYEQYF; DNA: TGTGCCAGCCTAGGGCAGGGGTTGTACGAGCAGTACTTC
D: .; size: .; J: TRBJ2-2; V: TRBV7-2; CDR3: CASSLRLGDTGELFF; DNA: TGTGCCAGCAGCTTACGGTTGGGCGACACCGGGGAGCTGTTTTTT
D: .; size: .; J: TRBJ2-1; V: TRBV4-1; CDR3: CASSPIPEGNEQFF; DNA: TGCGCCAGCAGTCCCATTCCGGAGGGGAATGAGCAGTTCTTC
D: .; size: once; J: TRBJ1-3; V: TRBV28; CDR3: CASALGRATGNTIYF; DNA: TGTGCCAGCGCCCTGGGCAGGGCGACTGGAAACACCATATATTTT
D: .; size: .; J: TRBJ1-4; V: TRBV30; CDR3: CAWSGQNNEKLFF; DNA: TGTGCCTGGAGTGGCCAGAATAATGAAAAACTGTTTTTT
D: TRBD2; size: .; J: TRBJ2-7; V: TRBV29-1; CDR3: CSVNDGLASNEQYF; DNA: TGCAGCGTGAATGACGGACTAGCCTCCAACGAGCAGTACTTC
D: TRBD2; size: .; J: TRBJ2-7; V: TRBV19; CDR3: CASSFTSGYEQYF; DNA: TGTGCCAGTAGTTTCACTAGCGGCTACGAGCAGTACTTC
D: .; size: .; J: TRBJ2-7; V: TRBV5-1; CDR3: CASSLSDSPHYEQYF; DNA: TGCGCCAGCAGCTTGTCGGACAGTCCCCATTACGAGCAGTACTTC